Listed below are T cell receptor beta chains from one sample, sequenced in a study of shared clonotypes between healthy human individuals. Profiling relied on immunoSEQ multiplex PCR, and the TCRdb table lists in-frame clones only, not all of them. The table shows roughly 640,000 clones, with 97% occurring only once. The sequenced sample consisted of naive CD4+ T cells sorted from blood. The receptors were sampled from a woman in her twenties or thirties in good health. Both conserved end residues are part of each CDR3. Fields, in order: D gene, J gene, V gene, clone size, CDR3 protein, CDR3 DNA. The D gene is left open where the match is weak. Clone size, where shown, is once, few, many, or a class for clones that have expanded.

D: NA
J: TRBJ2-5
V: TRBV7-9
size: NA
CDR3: CASSLRGSQETQYF
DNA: TGTGCCAGCAGCTTAAGGGGCAGCCAAGAGACCCAGTACTTC

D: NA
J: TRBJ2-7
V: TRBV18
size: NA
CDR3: CASSREDSSYEQYF
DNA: TGTGCCAGCTCACGAGAGGACAGCTCCTACGAGCAGTACTTC

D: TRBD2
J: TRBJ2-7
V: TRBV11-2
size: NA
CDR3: CASSPLSGSDYEQYF
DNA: TGTGCCAGCTCCCCCCTGAGCGGGAGTGACTACGAGCAGTACTTC

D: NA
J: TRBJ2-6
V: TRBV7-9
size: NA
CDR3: CASSLRERSRGANVLTF
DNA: TGTGCCAGCAGCTTGAGGGAAAGGTCGCGAGGGGCCAACGTCCTGACTTTC

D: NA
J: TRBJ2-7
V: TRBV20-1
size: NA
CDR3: CSADHEEQYF
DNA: TGCAGTGCCGACCATGAGGAGCAGTACTTC

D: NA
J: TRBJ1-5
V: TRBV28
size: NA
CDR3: CASSYNSNQPQHF
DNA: TGTGCCAGCAGTTATAATAGCAATCAGCCCCAGCATTTT

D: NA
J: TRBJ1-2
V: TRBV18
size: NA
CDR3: CASSPLPAGINYGYTF
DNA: TGTGCCAGCTCACCACTCCCGGCCGGTATTAACTATGGCTACACCTTC

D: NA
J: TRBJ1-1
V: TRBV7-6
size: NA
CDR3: CASSYLGGTEAFF
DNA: TGTGCCAGCAGTTATTTGGGGGGCACTGAAGCTTTCTTT

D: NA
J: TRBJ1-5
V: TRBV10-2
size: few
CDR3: CASSVSGSHQPQHF
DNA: TGCGCCAGCAGTGTTTCTGGCTCTCATCAGCCCCAGCATTTT

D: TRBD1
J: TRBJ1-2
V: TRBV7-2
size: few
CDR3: CASTLWDRGYGYTF
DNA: TGTGCCAGCACCCTGTGGGACAGGGGCTATGGCTACACCTTC

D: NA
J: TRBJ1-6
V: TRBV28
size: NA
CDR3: CASSYPGLLGSPLHF
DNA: TGTGCCAGCAGTTACCCCGGGCTTCTCGGATCACCCCTCCACTTT

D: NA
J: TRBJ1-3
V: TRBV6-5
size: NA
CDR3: CASRSSGNTIYF
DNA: TGTGCCAGCCGCAGTTCTGGAAACACCATATATTTT

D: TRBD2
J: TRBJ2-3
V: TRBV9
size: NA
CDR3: CASSQTLAGLSTDTQYF
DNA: TGTGCCAGCAGCCAGACCCTAGCGGGACTGAGCACAGATACGCAGTATTTT

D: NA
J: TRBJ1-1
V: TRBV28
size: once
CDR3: CASSLRGMGNTEAFF
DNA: TGTGCCAGCAGTTTAAGGGGGATGGGGAACACTGAAGCTTTCTTT

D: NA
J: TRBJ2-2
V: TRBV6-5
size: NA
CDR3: CASSRPGANTGELFF
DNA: TGTGCCAGCTCTCGGCCGGGCGCGAACACCGGGGAGCTGTTTTTT

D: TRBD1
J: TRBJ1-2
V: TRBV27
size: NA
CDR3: CASSSSGQGVYGYTF
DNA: TGTGCCAGCAGTAGCTCGGGACAGGGGGTCTATGGCTACACCTTC

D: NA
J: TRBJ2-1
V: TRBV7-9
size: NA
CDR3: CASSLGAGSSYNEQFF
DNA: TGTGCCAGCAGCTTAGGGGCGGGAAGCTCCTACAATGAGCAGTTCTTC

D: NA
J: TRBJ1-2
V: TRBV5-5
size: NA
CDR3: CASSPRSANYGYTF
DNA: TGTGCCAGCAGCCCCAGATCGGCTAACTATGGCTACACCTTC

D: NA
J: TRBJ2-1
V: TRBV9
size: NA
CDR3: CASSEGILSEQFF
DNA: TGTGCCAGCAGCGAGGGGATCCTTAGTGAGCAGTTCTTC

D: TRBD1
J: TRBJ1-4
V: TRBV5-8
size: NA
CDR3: CASSLGQGLEKLFF
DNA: TGTGCCAGCAGCTTAGGACAGGGTCTTGAAAAACTGTTTTTT

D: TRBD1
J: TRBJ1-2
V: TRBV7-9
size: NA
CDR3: CASSHRGGYGYTF
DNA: TGTGCCAGCAGCCACAGGGGAGGCTATGGCTACACCTTC

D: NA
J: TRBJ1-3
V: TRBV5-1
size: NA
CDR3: CASSLEGVLSGNTIYF
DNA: TGCGCCAGCAGCTTGGAAGGGGTCCTCTCTGGAAACACCATATATTTT

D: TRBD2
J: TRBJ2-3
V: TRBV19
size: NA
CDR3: CATRPRWSGGRVDTQYF
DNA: TGTGCCACCCGCCCCCGGTGGTCGGGAGGCCGGGTAGATACGCAGTATTTT

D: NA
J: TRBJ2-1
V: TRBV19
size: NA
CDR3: CASSKVGTNEQFF
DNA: TGTGCCAGTAGTAAGGTAGGGACCAATGAGCAGTTCTTC

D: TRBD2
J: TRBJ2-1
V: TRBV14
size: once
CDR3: CASSPGLAGRGEQFF
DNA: TGTGCCAGCAGCCCGGGACTAGCGGGAAGGGGTGAGCAGTTCTTC

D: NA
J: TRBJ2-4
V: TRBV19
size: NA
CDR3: CASSIGVAKNIQYF
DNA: TGTGCCAGTAGTATAGGTGTTGCCAAAAACATTCAGTACTTC

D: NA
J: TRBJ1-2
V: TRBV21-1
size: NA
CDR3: CASSSKRQQGEIEGYTF
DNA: TGTGCCAGCAGCTCTAAGAGGCAACAGGGGGAAATTGAGGGCTACACCTTC

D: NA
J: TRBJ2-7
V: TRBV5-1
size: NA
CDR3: CASSLEIDEQYF
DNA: TGCGCCAGCAGCTTGGAGATCGACGAGCAGTACTTC

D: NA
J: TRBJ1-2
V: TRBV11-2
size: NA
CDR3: CASSPIGPNKYGYTF
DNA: TGTGCCAGCAGCCCAATAGGGCCGAATAAGTATGGCTACACCTTC

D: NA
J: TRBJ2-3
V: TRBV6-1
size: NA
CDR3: CASSEARFGTDTQYF
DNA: TGTGCCAGCAGTGAAGCGAGGTTTGGCACAGATACGCAGTATTTT

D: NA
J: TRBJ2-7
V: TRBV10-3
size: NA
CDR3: CAISDSSRLPLGYEQYF
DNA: TGTGCCATCAGTGATTCGTCCAGACTACCCCTTGGCTACGAGCAGTACTTC

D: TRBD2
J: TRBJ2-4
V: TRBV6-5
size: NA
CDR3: CASKAPKRGGNIQYF
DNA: TGTGCCAGCAAGGCCCCCAAGCGGGGTGGGAACATTCAGTACTTC

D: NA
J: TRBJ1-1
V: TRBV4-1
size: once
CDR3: CASSQEGARAVRVTEAFF
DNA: TGCGCCAGCAGCCAAGAAGGGGCGAGGGCCGTAAGGGTCACTGAAGCTTTCTTT

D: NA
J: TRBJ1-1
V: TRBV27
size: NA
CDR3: CASFLDRMNTEAFF
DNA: TGTGCCAGCTTCCTCGACAGGATGAACACTGAAGCTTTCTTT

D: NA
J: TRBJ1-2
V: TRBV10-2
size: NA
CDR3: CASSEFGGHENYGYTF
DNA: TGCGCCAGCAGTGAGTTTGGAGGGCATGAAAACTATGGCTACACCTTC

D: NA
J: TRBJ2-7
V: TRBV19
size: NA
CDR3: CASSPFYSPGSEQYF
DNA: TGTGCCAGTAGTCCTTTTTATAGCCCAGGGTCCGAGCAGTACTTC

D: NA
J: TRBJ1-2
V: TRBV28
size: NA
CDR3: CATGRGEGYGYGYTF
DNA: TGTGCCACTGGGAGAGGGGAGGGCTATGGCTATGGCTACACCTTC

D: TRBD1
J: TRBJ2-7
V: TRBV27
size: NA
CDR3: CASSITGTGPLAEQYF
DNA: TGTGCCAGCAGTATCACCGGGACAGGGCCACTGGCCGAGCAGTACTTC

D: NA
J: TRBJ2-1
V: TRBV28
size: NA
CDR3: CASSLASFEQFF
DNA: TGTGCCAGCAGCCTTGCTAGCTTCGAGCAGTTCTTC

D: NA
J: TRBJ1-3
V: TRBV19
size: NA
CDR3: CRPGNTIYF
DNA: TGCCGTCCTGGAAACACCATATATTTT

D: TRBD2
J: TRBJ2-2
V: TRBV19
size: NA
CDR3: CASRQTREGGELFF
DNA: TGTGCCAGTAGGCAGACCCGGGAGGGCGGGGAGCTGTTTTTT

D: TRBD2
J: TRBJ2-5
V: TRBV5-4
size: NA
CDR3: CASSRSGLAGGGETQYF
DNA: TGTGCCAGCAGCCGCTCGGGACTAGCGGGAGGGGGGGAGACCCAGTACTTC

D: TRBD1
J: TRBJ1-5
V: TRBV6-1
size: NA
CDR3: CASSERTGGYQPQHF
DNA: TGTGCCAGCAGTGAAAGGACAGGGGGCTATCAGCCCCAGCATTTT

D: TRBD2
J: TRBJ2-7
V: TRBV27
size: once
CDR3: CASKVREGPYEQYF
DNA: TGTGCCAGCAAAGTCCGGGAGGGGCCCTACGAGCAGTACTTC

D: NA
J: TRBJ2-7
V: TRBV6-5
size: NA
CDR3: CASRITGTHYEQYF
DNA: TGTGCCAGCAGGATAACCGGGACTCACTACGAGCAGTACTTC

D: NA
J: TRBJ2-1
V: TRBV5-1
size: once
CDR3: CASSNGTRFYNEQFF
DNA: TGCGCCAGCAGCAACGGTACTAGGTTCTACAATGAGCAGTTCTTC

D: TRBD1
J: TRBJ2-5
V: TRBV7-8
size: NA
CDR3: CASSATGGAETQYF
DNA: TGTGCCAGCTCGGCCACAGGGGGCGCAGAGACCCAGTACTTC

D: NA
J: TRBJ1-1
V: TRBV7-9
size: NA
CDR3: CASSLDRLGGEAFF
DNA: TGTGCCAGCAGCTTAGACAGGTTGGGAGGTGAAGCTTTCTTT

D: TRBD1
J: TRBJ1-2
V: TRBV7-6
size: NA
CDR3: CASSADRVDVGYTF
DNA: TGTGCCAGCAGCGCGGACAGGGTTGATGTTGGCTACACCTTC

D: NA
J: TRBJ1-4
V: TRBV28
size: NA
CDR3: CASSPHAPGANEKLFF
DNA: TGTGCCAGCAGTCCTCATGCTCCCGGGGCTAATGAAAAACTGTTTTTT

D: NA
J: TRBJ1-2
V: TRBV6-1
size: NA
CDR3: CASSERPLNRDTLNYGYTF
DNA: TGTGCCAGCAGTGAACGGCCGCTAAACCGCGATACTCTTAACTATGGCTACACCTTC

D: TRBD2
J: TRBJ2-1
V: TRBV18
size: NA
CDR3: CASSPGGVSYNEQFF
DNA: TGTGCCAGCTCCCCGGGAGGGGTTTCCTACAATGAGCAGTTCTTC

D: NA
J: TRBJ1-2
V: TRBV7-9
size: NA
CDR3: CASRWSQDYGYTF
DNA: TGTGCCAGCAGGTGGTCACAGGACTATGGCTACACCTTC

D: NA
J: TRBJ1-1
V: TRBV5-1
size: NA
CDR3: CASSLDWGDTEAFF
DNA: TGCGCCAGCAGCTTGGATTGGGGGGACACTGAAGCTTTCTTT

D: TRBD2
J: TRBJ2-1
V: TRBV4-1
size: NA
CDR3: CASSLLLAEQPNNEQFF
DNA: TGCGCCAGCAGCCTTTTACTAGCGGAGCAACCCAACAATGAGCAGTTCTTC